Here is one T cell receptor (beta chain) with its context. The CDR3 is made up of 12 amino acids. The germline gives CDR1 SGHKS, CDR2 YYEKEE (reference sequence). Trimming removed 4 bases at V and 3 bases at J, with 8 bases between. The data belong to a study of blood T cell repertoires in COVID-19. Across the whole study: Samples taken during acute and convalescent COVID-19 were collected in the United States, Italy and Spain. In each case, the material was cDNA or gDNA derived from T cells, B-cell-depleted T cells, or PBMCs.

The method was immunoSEQ multiplex PCR; TCRdb's version includes in-frame clones alone and lacks a portion of them. Of approximately 350,000 clones listed, around 91% are singletons. The sample comprised peripheral blood. This clonotype was sampled from a woman younger than 35 who had recovered from COVID-19. The chain recombines TRBV5-5 with TRBJ2-7, with D perhaps matching TRBD1 (5 bases). The CDR3 nucleotides are TGTGCCAGCAGCGCAGGGAACTACGAGCAGTACGTC. Translation: CASSAGNYEQYV.